The following is a TCR beta chain sequence with its context. This sample is part of a study of blood T cell repertoires in COVID-19. For the study at large: Spain, Italy and the United States supplied samples that represented acute and convalescent COVID-19. Sources were T cells, B-cell-depleted T cells, or PBMCs; the material itself was cDNA or gDNA.

The CDR3 runs 14 residues. Germline V gives CDR1 LGHNA, CDR2 YNFKEQ. V was clipped by 1 base and J by 5 bases, with 9 bases between them. Per the original methods: For nucleated cells, counts were estimated from reference gene primer amplification. Clones were read by immunoSEQ multiplex PCR, and TCRdb kept only the in-frame ones, dropping some. That table gives V, J and clone size, and the DNA gave D and trimming. The sample contains about 170,000 clones, roughly 86% of which appear only once. The sequence was obtained from a man between 65 and 80 years old with acute or convalescent COVID-19. This sequence joins TRBV4-2 and TRBJ1-3; D call uncertain. Input material: peripheral blood. This CDR3 is CASSQGTGRNTIYF. Here the CDR3 DNA reads TGTGCCAGCAGCCAAGGTACGGGTAGAAACACCATATATTTT.